This TCR beta chain was found in a study of T cells after yellow fever vaccination. General study findings and limits: Post-booster repertoires contained most primary-vaccination clones again (roughly 96% CD4, 85% to 90% CD8).

As TCR cDNA was made by 5'RACE template switching, a universal primer site and UMIs were added. TCRdb re-analysed the 5' RACE reads in MiXCR, keeping a single row per CDR3 protein. The table records approximately 550,000 distinct CDR3 sequences, 13% of them present only once. CDR1 and CDR2 (germline): KGHDR, SFDVKD. Trimming removed 3 bases from V and 3 bases from J, with 9 bases in between. The CDR3 contains 14 residues. This clonotype was picked up a small number of times. Its cognate antigen is unknown. This chain joins TRBV24-1 and TRBJ2-3, with a weak D call TRBD2 (6 bases). The input for sequencing was PBMCs, taken on the day of the yellow fever booster vaccination. This TCR came from a man aged 30 to 39 who received the YFV17D yellow fever vaccine. This CDR3 is CATSDAGRTDTQYF. CDR3 DNA sequence: TGTGCCACCAGTGATGCCGGGAGAACAGATACGCAGTATTTT.